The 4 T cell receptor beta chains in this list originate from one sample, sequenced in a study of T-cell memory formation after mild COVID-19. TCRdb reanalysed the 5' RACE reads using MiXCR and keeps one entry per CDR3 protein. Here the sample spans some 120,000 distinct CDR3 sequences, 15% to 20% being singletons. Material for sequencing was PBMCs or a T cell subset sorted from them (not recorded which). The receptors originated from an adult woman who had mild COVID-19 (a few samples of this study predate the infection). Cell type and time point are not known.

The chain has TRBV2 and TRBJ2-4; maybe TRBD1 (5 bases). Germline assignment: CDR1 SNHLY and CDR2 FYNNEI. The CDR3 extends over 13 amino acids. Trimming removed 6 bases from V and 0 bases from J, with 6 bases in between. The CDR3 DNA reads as TGTGCCAGCAGGACAGTAGCCAAAAACATTCAGTACTTC. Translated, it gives CASRTVAKNIQYF. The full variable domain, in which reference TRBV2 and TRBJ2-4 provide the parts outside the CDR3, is EPEVTQTPSHQVTQMGQEVILRCVPISNHLYFYWYRQILGQKVEFLVSFYNNEISEKSEIFDDQFSVERPDGSNFTLKIRSTKLEDSAMYFCASRTVAKNIQYFGAGTRLSVL.

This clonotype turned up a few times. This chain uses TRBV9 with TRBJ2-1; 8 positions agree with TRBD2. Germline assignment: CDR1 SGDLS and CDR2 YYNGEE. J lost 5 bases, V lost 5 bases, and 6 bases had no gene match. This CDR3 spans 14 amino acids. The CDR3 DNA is TGTGCCAGCAGTGGACTAGCCGGCCACAATGAGCAGTTCTTC. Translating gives CASSGLAGHNEQFF.

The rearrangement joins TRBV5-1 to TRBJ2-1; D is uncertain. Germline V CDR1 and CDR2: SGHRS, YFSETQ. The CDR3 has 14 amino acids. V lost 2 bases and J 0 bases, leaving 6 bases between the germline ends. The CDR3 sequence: CASSLGYSYNEQFF. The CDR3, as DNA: TGCGCCAGCAGCTTAGGTTACTCCTACAATGAGCAGTTCTTC.

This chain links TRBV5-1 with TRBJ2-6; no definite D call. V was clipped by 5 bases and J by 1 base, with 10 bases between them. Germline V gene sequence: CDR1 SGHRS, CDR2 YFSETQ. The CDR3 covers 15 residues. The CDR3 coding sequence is TGCGCCAGCAGTTCTACGGCATCTGGGGCCAACGTCCTGACTTTC. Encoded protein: CASSSTASGANVLTF.